These 10 T cell receptor beta chains share one sample of origin, sequenced in a study of CD8+CD57+ T cells in acquired aplastic anemia. CD8+CD57+ cell expansion had been shown by flow cytometry in patients chosen for sequencing. According to the study, genomic DNA was the template for TCR beta VDJ and CDR3 profiling. In TCRdb, the reads were re-called with MiXCR into one record per CDR3 protein. This repertoire shows 150,000 or so distinct CDR3 sequences, less than 60% found once; its top ten account for around 2.9%. The sequencing sample was made of sorted CD4+, CD8+, or CD8+CD57+ T cells (not recorded which) from PBMCs. Receptor source: a human donor with aplastic anemia.

The chain carries TRBV6-1 and TRBJ2-7; 8 positions agree with TRBD1. Germline-derived CDR1 and CDR2 are MNHNS and SASEGT. V was pared by 8 bases and J by 7 bases, with 13 bases of the junction left unmatched. The CDR3 covers 14 residues. This CDR3 is CASQWTDRAGEQYF. The CDR3 DNA is TGTGCCAGCCAATGGACGGACAGGGCTGGGGAGCAGTACTTC.

Concerning this clonotype itself: At one of its ends the junction is not consistent with the germline gene, which may arise from a read error. The chain is built from TRBV7-7 and TRBJ2-2; D is undetermined. CDR3 length: 14 amino acids. The V gene's germline CDR1 is SSHAT and CDR2 FNYEAQ (reference sequence). For the CDR3, the DNA is TGTGCTAGCAGCCAATCCCCTATCTCCGGGGAGCTGTTTTTT. Translating it yields CASSQSPISGELFF.

There are a few counts of this clonotype. This chain uses TRBV7-9 with TRBJ1-1, with no clear D. The ends were cut back, 10 bases at V and 1 base at J, with 7 bases in the middle. Germline-derived CDR1 and CDR2 are SEHNR and FQNEAQ (reference sequence). This CDR3 has 11 residues. CDR3 region: CATKGNTEAFF. In DNA form, the CDR3 reads TGTGCCACCAAGGGGAACACTGAAGCTTTCTTT.

This clonotype showed up many times. The V call is TRBV20-1, the J call TRBJ2-7; 8 positions match TRBD1. CDR3 length equals 14 residues. The V and J ends lost 3 bases and 4 bases, in that order; junction bases with no gene match: 8. Germline CDR1 DFQATT, CDR2 SNEGSKA (reference sequence). The CDR3 bases are TGCAGTGCTAGTAGACAGGGGTTACCTTACGAGCAGTACTTC. The encoded protein is CSASRQGLPYEQYF.

About this clonotype: The junction and the germline gene differ at one end; a read error may be behind it. The chain couples TRBV9 to TRBJ1-1; no firm D call. The CDR3 sequence is 9 residues long. In germline, CDR1 is SGDLS, CDR2 YYNGEE. CDR3 in amino acids: CASSVVAGF. CDR3 DNA: TGTGCCAGCAGCGTAGTCGCGGGCTTT.

The rearrangement joins TRBV5-4 to TRBJ1-2, with 11 bases matching TRBD1. The CDR3 is made up of 13 amino acids. J was trimmed by 8 bases and V by 4 bases; bases with no gene match: 4. CDR1 is SGHNT and CDR2 is YYREEE in the germline V gene (reference sequence). CDR3 coding DNA: TGTGCCAGCAGCCCGGACAGGGGGCGAGGCTACACCTTC. This translates into CASSPDRGRGYTF. The whole variable domain, filled in from reference TRBV5-4 and TRBJ1-2, reads ETGVTQSPTHLIKTRGQQVTLRCSSQSGHNTVSWYQQALGQGPQFIFQYYREEENGRGNFPPRFSGLQFPNYSSELNVNALELDDSALYLCASSPDRGRGYTFGSGTRLTVV.

The chain combines TRBV7-3 with TRBJ2-2; 8 bases fit TRBD1. The germline CDR1 and CDR2 sequences are SGHTA and FQGTGA. The CDR3 contains 17 residues. With 7 bases clipped from V and 0 bases from J, the junction kept 10 bases outside the gene matches. The CDR3 nucleotides read TGTGCCAGCACCCTCGGACAGGGCTGTGCGAACACCGGGGAGCTGTTTTTT. Translation gives CASTLGQGCANTGELFF.

This chain uses TRBV7-9 with TRBJ2-7, with D possibly being TRBD2 (5 bases). The germline V and J ends were trimmed by 8 bases and 0 bases, with 11 bases remaining between them. The CDR3 length is 13 residues. In germline, CDR1 is SEHNR, CDR2 FQNEAQ (reference sequence). CDR3 bases: TGTGCCAGCGTCCCTAGCAGCTCCTACGAGCAGTACTTC. Protein: CASVPSSSYEQYF. The complete variable domain, with remaining parts taken from reference TRBV7-9 and TRBJ2-7, reads DTGVSQNPRHKITKRGQNVTFRCDPISEHNRLYWYRQTLGQGPEFLTYFQNEAQLEKSRLLSDRFSAERPKGSFSTLEIQRTEQGDSAMYLCASVPSSSYEQYFGPGTRLTVT.

With respect to this clonotype: A much larger clone sits a single nucleotide away, making a read error possible. The chain combines TRBV7-9 with TRBJ2-1; no clear D. The V gene's germline CDR1 is SEHNR and CDR2 FQNEAQ (reference sequence). This CDR3 has 14 amino acids. V lost 0 bases, J lost 1 base, and 4 bases lay in between. DNA of the CDR3: TGTGCCAGCAGCTTAGCGGGATCCTACAATGAGCAGTTCTTC. It translates to CASSLAGSYNEQFF.

This clonotype was seen repeatedly, ten times or more. The rearrangement links TRBV12-3 or TRBV12-4 to TRBJ2-3, with 8 bases that match TRBD2. Trimming took 4 bases from V and 5 from J; bases not matched to a gene: 8. This CDR3 has 15 residues. The CDR3, as DNA: TGTGCCAGCAGTTCTAGGCGGCTAGCGGGAGATACGCAGTATTTT. Its translation is CASSSRRLAGDTQYF.